This note documents a single TCR beta chain sequence. The antigen is unknown. Using immunoSEQ multiplex PCR, the repertoire was profiled, and TCRdb retains in-frame clones only, with some absent. The table has 50,000 or so clones, roughly 84% seen once. The CDR3 consists of 17 residues. Germline lookup yields CDR1 MNHEY and CDR2 SMNVEV (reference sequence). Trimming pared 6 bases from V and 4 bases from J, leaving 23 bases between. This entry comes from a study of siplizumab effects on memory and regulatory T cells. General study results and limits: Roughly 80-95% of proliferating CD4+ or CD8+ clones defied assignment to a naive or memory phenotype.

The V gene is TRBV27, the J gene TRBJ2-3, with TRBD1 as a possible D gene (6 bases). This sequence was found in a human donor in good health. Sequenced: naive CD8+ T cells sorted from blood. CDR3: CASRPLWDNENSDTQYF. Written as DNA, the CDR3 is TGTGCCAGCAGACCGCTATGGGACAATGAGAACTCAGATACGCAGTATTTT.